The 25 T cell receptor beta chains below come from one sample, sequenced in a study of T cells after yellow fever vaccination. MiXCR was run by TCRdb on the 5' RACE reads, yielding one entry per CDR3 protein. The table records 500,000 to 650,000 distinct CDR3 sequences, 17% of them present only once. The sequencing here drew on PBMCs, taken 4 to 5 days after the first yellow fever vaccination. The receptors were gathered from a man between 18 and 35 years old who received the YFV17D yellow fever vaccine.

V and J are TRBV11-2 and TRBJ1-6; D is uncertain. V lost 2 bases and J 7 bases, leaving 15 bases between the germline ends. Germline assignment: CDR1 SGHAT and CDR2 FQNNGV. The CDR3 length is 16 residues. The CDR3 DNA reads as TGTGCCAGCAGCTTACTCCGACACGGGCGGAATTCACCCCTCCACTTT. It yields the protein CASSLLRHGRNSPLHF. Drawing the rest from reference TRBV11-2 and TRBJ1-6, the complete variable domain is EAGVAQSPRYKIIEKRQSVAFWCNPISGHATLYWYQQILGQGPKLLIQFQNNGVVDDSQLPKDRFSAERLKGVDSTLKIQPAKLEDSAVYLCASSLLRHGRNSPLHFGNGTRLTVT.

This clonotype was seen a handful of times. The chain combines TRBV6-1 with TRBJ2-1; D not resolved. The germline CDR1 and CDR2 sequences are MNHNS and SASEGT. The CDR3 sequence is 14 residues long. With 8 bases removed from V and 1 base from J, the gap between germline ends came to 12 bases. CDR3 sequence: CASGHPWSYNEQFF. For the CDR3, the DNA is TGTGCCAGCGGCCATCCATGGTCCTACAATGAGCAGTTCTTC.

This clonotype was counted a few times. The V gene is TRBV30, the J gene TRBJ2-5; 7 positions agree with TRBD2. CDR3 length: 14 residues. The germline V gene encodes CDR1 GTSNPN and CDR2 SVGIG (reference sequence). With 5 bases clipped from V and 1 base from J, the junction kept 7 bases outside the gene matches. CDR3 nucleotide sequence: TGTGCCTGGGAGCGGGGCTACTTCCAAGAGACCCAGTACTTC. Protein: CAWERGYFQETQYF.

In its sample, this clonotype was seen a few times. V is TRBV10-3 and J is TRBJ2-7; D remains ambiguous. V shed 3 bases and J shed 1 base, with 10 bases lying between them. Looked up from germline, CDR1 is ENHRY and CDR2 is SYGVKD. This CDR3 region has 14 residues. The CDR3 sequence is CAISDGFSSYEQYV. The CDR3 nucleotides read TGTGCCATCAGTGATGGTTTCAGTTCCTACGAGCAGTACGTC.

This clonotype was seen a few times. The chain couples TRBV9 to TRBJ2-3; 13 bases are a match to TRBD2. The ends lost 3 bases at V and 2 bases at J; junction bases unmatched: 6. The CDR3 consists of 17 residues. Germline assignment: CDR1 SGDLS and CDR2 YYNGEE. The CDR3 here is CASSAGLAGADTDTQYF. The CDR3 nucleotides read TGTGCCAGCAGCGCCGGACTAGCGGGGGCCGACACAGATACGCAGTATTTT.

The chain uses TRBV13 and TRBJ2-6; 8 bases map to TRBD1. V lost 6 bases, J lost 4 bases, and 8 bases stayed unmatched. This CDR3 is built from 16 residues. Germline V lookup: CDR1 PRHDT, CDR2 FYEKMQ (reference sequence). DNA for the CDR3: TGTGCCAGCAGTCCCCGACAGGGGTTCGGGGCCAACGTCCTGACTTTC. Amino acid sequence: CASSPRQGFGANVLTF.

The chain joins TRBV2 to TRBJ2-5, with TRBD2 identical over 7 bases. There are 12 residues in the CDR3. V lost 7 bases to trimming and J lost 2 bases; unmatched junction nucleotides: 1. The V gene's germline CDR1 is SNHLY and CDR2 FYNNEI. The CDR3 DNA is TGTGCCAGCAAACTAGCGCAAGAGACCCAGTACTTC. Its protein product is CASKLAQETQYF.

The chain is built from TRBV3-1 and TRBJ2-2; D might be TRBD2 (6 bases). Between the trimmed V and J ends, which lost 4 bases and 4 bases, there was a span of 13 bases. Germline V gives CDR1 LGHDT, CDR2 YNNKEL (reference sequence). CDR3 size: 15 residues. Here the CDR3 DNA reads TGTGCCAGCAGCCCTACGGGGCGGGGCACCGGGGAGCTGTTTTTT. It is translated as CASSPTGRGTGELFF.

The CDR3, as DNA: TGCGCCAGCAGCCGCTCCAGTGAAGGCTCCTACGAGCAGTACTTC. Its translation is CASSRSSEGSYEQYF. This chain joins TRBV5-1 and TRBJ2-7; no firm D call. V gave up 4 bases and J gave up 0 bases, with 14 bases separating them. This CDR3 has 15 amino acids. CDR1 and CDR2 from the germline V gene are SGHRS and YFSETQ.

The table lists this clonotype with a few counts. CDR3 residues: CASSPSGLAGSETQYF. The CDR3 DNA is TGTGCCAGCAGCCCATCAGGACTAGCGGGGAGCGAGACCCAGTACTTC. V gene TRBV9 combines with J gene TRBJ2-5; 12 bases are a match to TRBD2. Germline V gene sequence: CDR1 SGDLS, CDR2 YYNGEE. The length of the CDR3 is 16 residues. With 4 bases clipped from V and 5 bases from J, the junction kept 9 bases outside the gene matches.

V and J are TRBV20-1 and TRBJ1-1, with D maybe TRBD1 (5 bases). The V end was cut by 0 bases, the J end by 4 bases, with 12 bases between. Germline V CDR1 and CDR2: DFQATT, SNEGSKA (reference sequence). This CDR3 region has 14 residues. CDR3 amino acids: CSAREVGTPTEAFF. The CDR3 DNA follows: TGCAGTGCTAGAGAGGTGGGGACGCCCACTGAAGCTTTCTTT.

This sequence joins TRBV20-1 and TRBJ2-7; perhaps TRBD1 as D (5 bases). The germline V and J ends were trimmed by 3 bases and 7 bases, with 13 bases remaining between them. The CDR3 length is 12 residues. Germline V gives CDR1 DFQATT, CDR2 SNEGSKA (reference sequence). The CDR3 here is CSASPQAREQYF. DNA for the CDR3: TGCAGTGCTAGTCCACAGGCGAGGGAGCAGTACTTC.

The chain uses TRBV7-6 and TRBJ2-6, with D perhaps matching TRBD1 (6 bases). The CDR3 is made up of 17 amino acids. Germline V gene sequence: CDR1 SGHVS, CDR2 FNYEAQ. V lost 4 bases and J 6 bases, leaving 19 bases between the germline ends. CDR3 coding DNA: TGTGCCAGCAGCTCCCCACAGGGAACCCCTGCGGCCAACGTCCTGACTTTC. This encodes CASSSPQGTPAANVLTF. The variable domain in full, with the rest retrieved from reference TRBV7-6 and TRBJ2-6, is GAGVSQSPRYKVTKRGQDVALRCDPISGHVSLYWYRQALGQGPEFLTYFNYEAQQDKSGLPNDRFSAERPEGSISTLTIQRTEQRDSAMYRCASSSPQGTPAANVLTFGAGSRLTVL.

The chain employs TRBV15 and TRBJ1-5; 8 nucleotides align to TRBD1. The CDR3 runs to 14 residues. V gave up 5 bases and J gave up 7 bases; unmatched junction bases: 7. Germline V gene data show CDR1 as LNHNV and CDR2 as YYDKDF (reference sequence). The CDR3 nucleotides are TGTGCCACCAGCCTAGACAGGGGTGGGCAGCCCCAGCATTTT. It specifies CATSLDRGGQPQHF. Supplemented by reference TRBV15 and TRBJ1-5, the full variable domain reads DAMVIQNPRYQVTQFGKPVTLSCSQTLNHNVMYWYQQKSSQAPKLLFHYYDKDFNNEADTPDNFQSRRPNTSFCFLDIRSPGLGDTAMYLCATSLDRGGQPQHFGDGTRLSIL.

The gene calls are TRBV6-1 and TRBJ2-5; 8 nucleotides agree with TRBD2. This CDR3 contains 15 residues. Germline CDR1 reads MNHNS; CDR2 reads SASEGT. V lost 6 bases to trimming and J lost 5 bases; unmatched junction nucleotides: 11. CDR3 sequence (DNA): TGTGCCAGCAGCGATCCCGCGGGGGGTTGGGAGACCCAGTACTTC. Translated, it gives CASSDPAGGWETQYF.

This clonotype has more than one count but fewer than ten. CDR3 bases: TGTGCCATCAGTCAGGATTCAGCGGGGGGGCGGACGCAGTATTTT. It yields the protein CAISQDSAGGRTQYF. The chain joins TRBV10-3 to TRBJ2-3, with 10 nucleotides matching TRBD2. V gave up 5 bases and J gave up 9 bases; unmatched junction bases: 11. The CDR3 is made up of 15 amino acids. Germline assignment: CDR1 ENHRY and CDR2 SYGVKD.

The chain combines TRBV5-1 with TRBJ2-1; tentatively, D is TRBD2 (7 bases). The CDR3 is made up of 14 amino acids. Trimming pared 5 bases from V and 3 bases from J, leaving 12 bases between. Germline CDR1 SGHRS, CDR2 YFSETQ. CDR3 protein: CASSTGGHYNEQFF. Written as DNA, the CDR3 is TGCGCCAGCAGTACGGGGGGCCACTACAATGAGCAGTTCTTC.

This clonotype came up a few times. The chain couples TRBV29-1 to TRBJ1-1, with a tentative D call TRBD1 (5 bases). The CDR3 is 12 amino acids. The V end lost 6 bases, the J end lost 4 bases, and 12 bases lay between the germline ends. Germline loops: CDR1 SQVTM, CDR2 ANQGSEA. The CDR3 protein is CSVRARGTEAFF. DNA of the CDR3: TGCAGCGTCAGGGCCCGTGGCACTGAAGCTTTCTTT.

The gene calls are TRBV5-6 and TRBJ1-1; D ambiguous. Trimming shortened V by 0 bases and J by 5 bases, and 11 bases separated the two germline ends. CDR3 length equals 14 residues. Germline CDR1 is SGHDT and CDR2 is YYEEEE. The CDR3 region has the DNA TGTGCCAGCAGCTTGGCCCTCGTTAGGACTGAAGCTTTCTTT. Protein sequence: CASSLALVRTEAFF.

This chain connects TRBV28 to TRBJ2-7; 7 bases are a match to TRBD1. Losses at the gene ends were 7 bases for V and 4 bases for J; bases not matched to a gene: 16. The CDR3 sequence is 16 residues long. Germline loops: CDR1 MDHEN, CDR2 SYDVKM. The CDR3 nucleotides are TGTGCCAGCAACCTCCCGACAGGGTATCAGACATACGAGCAGTACGTC. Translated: CASNLPTGYQTYEQYV.

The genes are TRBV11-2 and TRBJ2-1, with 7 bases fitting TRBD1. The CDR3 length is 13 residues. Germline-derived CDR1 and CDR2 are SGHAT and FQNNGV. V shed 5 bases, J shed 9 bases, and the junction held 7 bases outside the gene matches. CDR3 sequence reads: CASSLEGASEQFF. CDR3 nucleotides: TGTGCCAGCAGCCTCGAGGGGGCCAGTGAGCAGTTCTTC.

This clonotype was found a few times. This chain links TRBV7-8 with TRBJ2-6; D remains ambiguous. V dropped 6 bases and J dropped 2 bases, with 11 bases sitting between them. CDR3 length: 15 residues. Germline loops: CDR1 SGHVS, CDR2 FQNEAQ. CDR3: CASRIALAGANVLTF. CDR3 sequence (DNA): TGTGCCAGCAGGATCGCCCTAGCTGGGGCCAACGTCCTGACTTTC.

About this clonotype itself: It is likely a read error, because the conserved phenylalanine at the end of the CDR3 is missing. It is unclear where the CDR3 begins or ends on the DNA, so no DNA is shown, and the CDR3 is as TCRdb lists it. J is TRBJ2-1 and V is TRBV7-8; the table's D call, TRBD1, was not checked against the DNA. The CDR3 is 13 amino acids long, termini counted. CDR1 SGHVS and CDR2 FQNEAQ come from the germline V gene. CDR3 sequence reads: CASSLGYGTNPRV.

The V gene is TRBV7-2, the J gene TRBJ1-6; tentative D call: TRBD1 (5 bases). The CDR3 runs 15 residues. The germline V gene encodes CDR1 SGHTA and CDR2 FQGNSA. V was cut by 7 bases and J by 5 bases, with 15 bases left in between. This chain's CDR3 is CASTHSRGDNSPLHF. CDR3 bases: TGTGCCAGCACCCATTCCAGAGGGGATAATTCACCCCTCCACTTT.

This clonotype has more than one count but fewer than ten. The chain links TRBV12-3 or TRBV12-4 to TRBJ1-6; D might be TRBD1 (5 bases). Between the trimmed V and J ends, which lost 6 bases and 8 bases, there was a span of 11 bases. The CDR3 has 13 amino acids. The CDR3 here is CASSDSSHSPLHF. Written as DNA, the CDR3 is TGTGCCAGCAGCGACAGTTCTCATTCACCCCTCCACTTT.